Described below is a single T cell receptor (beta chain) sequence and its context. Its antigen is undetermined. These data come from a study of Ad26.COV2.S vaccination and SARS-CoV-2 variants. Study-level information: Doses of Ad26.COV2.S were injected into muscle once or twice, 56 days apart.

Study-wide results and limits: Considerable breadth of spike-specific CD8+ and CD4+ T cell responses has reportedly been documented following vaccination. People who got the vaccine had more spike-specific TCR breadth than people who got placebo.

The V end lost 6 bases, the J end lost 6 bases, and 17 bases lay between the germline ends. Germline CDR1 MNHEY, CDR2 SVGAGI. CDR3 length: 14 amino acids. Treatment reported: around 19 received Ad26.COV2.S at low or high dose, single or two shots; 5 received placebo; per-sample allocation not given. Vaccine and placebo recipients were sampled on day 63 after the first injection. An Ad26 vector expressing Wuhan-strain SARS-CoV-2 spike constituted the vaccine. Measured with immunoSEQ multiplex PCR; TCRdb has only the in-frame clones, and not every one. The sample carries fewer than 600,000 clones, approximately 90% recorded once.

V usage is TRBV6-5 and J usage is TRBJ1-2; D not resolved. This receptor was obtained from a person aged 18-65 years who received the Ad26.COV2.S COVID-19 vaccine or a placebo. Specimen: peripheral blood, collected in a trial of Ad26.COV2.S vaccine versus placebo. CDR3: CASRRLGMGDGYTF. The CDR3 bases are TGTGCCAGCAGGCGGTTGGGCATGGGAGATGGCTACACCTTC.